The rows below give T cell receptor beta chains drawn from one sample of a study of blood T cell repertoires in COVID-19. Sequencing was performed with immunoSEQ multiplex PCR; in TCRdb, only in-frame clones are kept and a portion is missing. Of about 430,000 clones listed, roughly 88% are singletons. Material for sequencing was PBMCs or T cells enriched from blood (not recorded which). The receptors here all came from a woman aged 18-29 years who had been exposed to COVID-19. The CDR3 runs from the conserved cysteine through the conserved F or W. A D gene is named only where the DNA matches it firmly. Clone size is shown for a subset of rows, as once, few, many or a class of expanded clone.

V,D,size,J,CDR3,DNA
TRBV4-3,-,-,TRBJ2-5,CASSQAVAPQETQYF,TGCGCCAGCAGCCAAGCCGTAGCGCCTCAAGAGACCCAGTACTTC
TRBV4-1,-,-,TRBJ2-1,CASSQDTSGSYNEQFF,TGCGCCAGCAGCCAAGACACCAGCGGCTCCTACAATGAGCAGTTCTTC
TRBV13,-,-,TRBJ2-7,CASSSQNEQYF,TGTGCCAGCAGCTCCCAAAACGAGCAGTACTTC
TRBV7-2,-,-,TRBJ2-7,CASSLDPGIYEQYF,TGTGCCAGCAGCTTAGATCCAGGTATCTACGAGCAGTACTTC
TRBV25-1,-,once,TRBJ2-5,CASSETPSGETQYF,TGTGCCAGCAGCGAAACACCCTCGGGAGAGACCCAGTACTTC
TRBV7-9,-,-,TRBJ1-1,CASSQHPNTEAFF,TGTGCCAGCAGCCAACATCCAAACACTGAAGCTTTCTTT
TRBV28,TRBD1,-,TRBJ1-2,CASTDRAGGYTF,TGTGCCAGCACGGACAGGGCGGGTGGCTACACCTTC
TRBV7-9,TRBD1,few,TRBJ2-3,CASSRQGSTDTQYF,TGTGCCAGCAGCCGACAGGGATCCACAGATACGCAGTATTTT
TRBV19,-,-,TRBJ1-3,CASSRGGSGNTIYF,TGTGCCAGTAGTAGAGGGGGCTCTGGAAACACCATATATTTT
TRBV30,TRBD1,-,TRBJ1-3,CAWDRGFSGNTIYF,TGTGCCTGGGACAGGGGGTTCTCTGGAAACACCATATATTTT
TRBV4-1,TRBD2,few,TRBJ2-3,CASSQERGGPDTQYF,TGCGCCAGCAGCCAAGAGCGGGGGGGCCCAGATACGCAGTATTTT
TRBV30,-,-,TRBJ2-1,CAWSVGGSLYNEQFF,TGTGCCTGGAGTGTTGGGGGGTCCCTATACAATGAGCAGTTCTTC
TRBV28,TRBD2,-,TRBJ2-1,CASSRGPGQQREGSYNEQFF,TGTGCCAGCAGTAGGGGACCGGGGCAACAGCGGGAAGGGTCCTACAATGAGCAGTTCTTC
TRBV25-1,-,-,TRBJ2-7,CASSWHDEQYF,TGTGCCAGCAGTTGGCATGACGAGCAGTACTTC
TRBV18,TRBD1,-,TRBJ2-2,CASSLQGAKDTGELFF,TGTGCCAGCTCATTACAGGGGGCTAAGGACACCGGGGAGCTGTTTTTT
TRBV7-2,TRBD2,once,TRBJ2-7,CASSLEGLGTYEQYF,TGTGCCAGCAGCTTAGAGGGACTAGGAACCTACGAGCAGTACTTC
TRBV2,-,-,TRBJ1-4,CASSGDWNEKLFF,TGTGCCAGCAGTGGGGACTGGAATGAAAAACTGTTTTTT
TRBV27,TRBD1,-,TRBJ2-5,CASSPPGTGWETQYF,TGTGCCAGCAGTCCACCCGGGACAGGGTGGGAGACCCAGTACTTC
TRBV9,-,few,TRBJ1-5,CASSDMNDNQPQHF,TGTGCCAGCAGCGACATGAACGACAATCAGCCCCAGCATTTT
TRBV7-2,TRBD1,-,TRBJ2-2,CASRPEGTVNTGELFF,TGTGCCAGCCGGCCTGAGGGGACAGTTAACACCGGGGAGCTGTTTTTT
TRBV28,TRBD2,-,TRBJ2-3,CASSSPGLAGIGGTQYF,TGTGCCAGCAGCTCACCGGGACTAGCGGGCATAGGGGGTACGCAGTATTTT
TRBV25-1,-,-,TRBJ1-5,CASSEGSQGNQPQHF,TGTGCCAGCAGTGAAGGTTCCCAGGGGAATCAGCCCCAGCATTTT
TRBV11-2,TRBD1,-,TRBJ1-4,CASSSLTGGNEKLFF,TGTGCCAGCAGCTCCTTGACAGGGGGTAATGAAAAACTGTTTTTT
TRBV6-5,TRBD1,-,TRBJ2-3,CASSYQTGGPTDTQYF,TGTGCCAGCAGTTACCAGACAGGGGGCCCCACAGATACGCAGTATTTT
TRBV19,-,-,TRBJ1-5,CASSIRGGSNQPQHF,TGTGCCAGTAGTATAAGGGGAGGAAGCAATCAGCCCCAGCATTTT
TRBV4-1,-,-,TRBJ1-1,CASSQNTGDQNTEAFF,TGCGCCAGCAGCCAAAACACAGGCGACCAGAACACTGAAGCTTTCTTT
TRBV7-9,-,few,TRBJ1-5,CASSSGTSYNQPQHF,TGTGCCAGCAGCTCCGGGACAAGTTACAATCAGCCCCAGCATTTT
TRBV18,TRBD2,-,TRBJ2-7,CASSPSGLAGGHEQYF,TGTGCCAGCTCACCATCGGGACTAGCGGGAGGCCACGAGCAGTACTTC
TRBV5-1,TRBD1,-,TRBJ1-1,CASRTGPEAFF,TGCGCCAGCCGGACAGGGCCTGAAGCTTTCTTT
TRBV6-1,TRBD1,-,TRBJ2-7,CASSGRRTGLGYEQYF,TGTGCCAGCAGTGGGCGTAGGACAGGGTTGGGCTACGAGCAGTACTTC
TRBV28,TRBD1,-,TRBJ1-4,CASRPAQGQGPEKLFF,TGTGCCAGCAGGCCAGCTCAGGGACAGGGCCCCGAAAAACTGTTTTTT
TRBV5-6,TRBD1,-,TRBJ2-3,CASSLGQGYTDTQYF,TGTGCCAGCAGCTTGGGACAGGGGTACACAGATACGCAGTATTTT
TRBV7-9,-,-,TRBJ1-3,CASGGSGNTIYF,TGTGCCAGCGGCGGGAGTGGAAACACCATATATTTT
TRBV3-1/TRBV3-2,TRBD2,-,TRBJ2-7,CASSRGTSGYSYEQYF,TGTGCCAGCAGCCGGGGGACTAGCGGGTACTCCTACGAGCAGTACTTC
TRBV12-5,-,-,TRBJ1-1,CASGLARQGNQNTEAFF,TGTGCTAGTGGTTTGGCAAGGCAGGGGAATCAGAACACTGAAGCTTTCTTT
TRBV27,-,-,TRBJ2-7,CASALYEDYEQYF,TGTGCCAGCGCCCTTTACGAGGATTACGAGCAGTACTTC
TRBV6-5,-,-,TRBJ1-1,CASRFQGTNTEAFF,TGTGCCAGCAGATTCCAGGGTACGAACACTGAAGCTTTCTTT
TRBV10-3,-,-,TRBJ1-4,CAISESLFNEKLFF,TGTGCCATCAGTGAGTCTCTGTTCAATGAAAAACTGTTTTTT
TRBV5-1,-,-,TRBJ2-7,CASDLAGAPNKTYEQYF,TGCGCCAGCGATCTGGCAGGGGCCCCGAATAAGACCTACGAGCAGTACTTC
TRBV5-1,TRBD2,-,TRBJ2-3,CASSRTSSTDTQYF,TGCGCCAGCAGCCGGACTAGCAGCACAGATACGCAGTATTTT
TRBV6-2/TRBV6-3,TRBD2,-,TRBJ2-1,CASSSPTSGNEQFF,TGTGCCAGCAGTTCCCCCACTAGCGGCAATGAGCAGTTCTTC
TRBV5-1,-,-,TRBJ1-2,CASSPRDTVKGYTF,TGCGCCAGCAGCCCCCGGGACACGGTCAAAGGCTACACCTTC
TRBV10-2,-,-,TRBJ1-2,CASSPLPGGSGYGYTF,TGCGCCAGCAGTCCCCTCCCTGGTGGTAGCGGCTATGGCTACACCTTC
TRBV2,-,-,TRBJ2-7,CASSSRAYEQYF,TGTGCCAGCAGTTCTAGAGCCTACGAGCAGTACTTC
TRBV6-2/TRBV6-3,TRBD1,-,TRBJ2-7,CASSPTGYEQYF,TGTGCCAGCAGTCCGACAGGGTACGAGCAGTACTTC
TRBV6-5,TRBD2,few,TRBJ2-3,CASSYSLAGAKDTQYF,TGTGCCAGCAGTTACTCTTTAGCGGGAGCGAAAGATACGCAGTATTTT
TRBV9,-,-,TRBJ2-2,CASSAVGQETNTGELFF,TGTGCCAGCAGCGCGGTGGGACAAGAAACGAACACCGGGGAGCTGTTTTTT
TRBV5-1,TRBD2,-,TRBJ2-3,CASSQGLAGGPPTDTQYF,TGCGCCAGCAGCCAAGGACTAGCGGGAGGACCACCCACAGATACGCAGTATTTT
TRBV6-1,TRBD2,-,TRBJ2-7,CASSESWLAGENEQYF,TGTGCCAGCAGTGAAAGCTGGCTAGCGGGAGAGAACGAGCAGTACTTC
TRBV5-1,TRBD2,-,TRBJ2-7,CASSLGVLAGHEQYF,TGCGCCAGCAGCTTGGGAGTACTAGCGGGCCACGAGCAGTACTTC
TRBV24-1,TRBD1,-,TRBJ1-4,CATSDQTGGASEKLFF,TGTGCCACCAGTGACCAGACAGGGGGCGCGAGTGAAAAACTGTTTTTT
TRBV28,-,few,TRBJ2-7,CASLSGVYEQYF,TGTGCCAGCTTGTCAGGGGTCTACGAGCAGTACTTC
TRBV28,-,-,TRBJ1-2,CASREGPGYGYTF,TGTGCCAGCCGGGAGGGACCTGGATATGGCTACACCTTC
TRBV4-1,TRBD1,once,TRBJ1-1,CASSQVPGTGNYEAFF,TGCGCCAGCAGCCAAGTCCCCGGGACAGGAAATTATGAAGCTTTCTTT
TRBV6-1,-,-,TRBJ2-7,CASSDRGAVYEQYF,TGTGCCAGCAGTGACCGGGGGGCAGTTTACGAGCAGTACTTC
TRBV6-5,-,-,TRBJ1-5,CASSPGTPNQPQHF,TGTGCCAGCAGTCCCGGGACACCCAATCAGCCCCAGCATTTT
TRBV7-9,TRBD1,-,TRBJ1-5,CASSFGTGNQPQHF,TGTGCCAGCAGCTTCGGGACAGGGAATCAGCCCCAGCATTTT
TRBV27,-,once,TRBJ1-1,CASSLGGKAFF,TGTGCCAGCAGTTTGGGGGGTAAAGCTTTCTTT